Below, one TCR beta chain is given with its context. There is no known antigen for this receptor. No base-level quality is on record; no much larger clone is a single base apart. Including cysteine and phenylalanine, the CDR3 has 14 amino acids. Of the read, only the CDR3 DNA is kept; its 42 bases are in frame from base 1. The V end gives up 3 bases and the J end 7 bases, leaving 8 bases in the junction not matched to a gene. The germline V gene (reference sequence) yields LNHDA for CDR1 and SQIVND for CDR2. In total, roughly 670 healthy bone marrow donors made up the cohort. All cohort members were sampled while nominally healthy, although unrecorded immune exposures were likely present. The donor was CMV seropositive and belonged to the group of some 290 seropositive cohort members. A peripheral blood sample was provided by each donor, and peripheral blood mononuclear cells were used for TCR beta sequencing. The Qiagen DNeasy Blood Extraction Kit was used to extract genomic DNA from the blood cell samples.

The entry originates in a study of cytomegalovirus exposure and HLA in healthy donors (dated by TCRdb to the late 2010s). About the investigation overall: An earlier analysis of roughly 570 of the donors reported 276 Gb of sequence data and roughly 120 million unique TCR beta sequences obtained from some 200 million T cells. Besides the first cohort of 666 subjects, a separate validation cohort made up of over 100 different subjects was used. Roughly 5 DR-DQ haplotypes were handled as single units for association and clustering because linkage in the cohort was strong. Every discovery cohort repertoire had been produced on one sequencing platform. A later analysis re-analyzed previously published TCR beta repertoires from 666 donors and added high-resolution HLA genotyping to study TCR occurrence patterns. HLA typing included class I and class II loci at four-digit resolution. The number of typed donors differed by locus: about 620-630 for A, B, C, DRB1 and DQB1; approximately 520 for DQA1; 606 for DPA1; and some 450 for DPB1. An earlier analysis of nearly 600 of the donors applied high-throughput TCR beta sequencing to assess whether each TCR beta V gene segment acted as functional or pseudogenic. Using immunosequencing, the study profiled T cell repertoires from about 610 subjects and related those repertoires to cytomegalovirus serostatus. Genome-wide SNP genotypes for about 65% of the 666 donors were used in a later genetic analysis, which treated that subset as a discovery cohort. The study aimed to test whether signatures of past pathogen exposure could be identified by cataloging public T cell receptors. The study combined high-throughput TCR immunosequencing, statistical association of individual TCRs with disease status, and machine learning to predict cytomegalovirus infection status. In the later analysis, no new phenotypic data were used to find candidate immune exposures; instead, reliance was placed on TCR beta sequences and their occurrence across donors. Among the approximately 400 genotyped donors, around 79% belonged to the genetic ancestry cluster associated with self-reported Caucasian donors. Donor age, sex, ethnicity and CMV serostatus were compiled alongside the repertoire data. Across roughly 420 genotyped donors of the cohort, an average of roughly 200,000 unique TCR beta nucleotide sequences per donor were sequenced, and approximately 17% of those sequences were non-productive. Roughly 300 gigabases of sequencing data and roughly 90 million unique TCR sequences were included in an early release covering roughly 600 HLA-typed donors. Broad study findings and their caveats: In a later analysis, TCR association rates were found to vary across HLA loci, with the most associated TCRs seen for DRB1 alleles and the fewest for HLA-C alleles. The sequencing pipeline was judged likely to have produced a cluster of highly shared sequence variants as a technical artifact. In a later analysis, HLA-associated TCR beta chains were found to be more clonally expanded and to have lower generation probabilities than equally common non-associated chains. A few of the identified cytomegalovirus-associated TCR beta chains were confirmed in vitro to be specific for cytomegalovirus antigens. When HLA alleles, especially DR and DQ, strongly co-occurred, TCR associations were difficult to assign to individual alleles. In a later genetic analysis, fewer N-insertions in productive TCRs were reported among donors in an Asian-associated ancestry cluster than the roughly 700-donor mean. Only TCR beta chains were sequenced in this cohort, and the absence of alpha or paired-chain data limited detectable features. The only immune exposure information available for the cohort was CMV serostatus. A later analysis found that most CMV-associated TCR beta chains appeared HLA-restricted, with HLA associations seemingly driven largely by CMV exposure. Presence/absence analyses assumed roughly uniform sequencing depth across donors, an assumption that may not hold. Most TCR sequences were seen in very few donors, while some public TCRs were found in many individuals. The study listed 150 to 200 TCR beta chains as associated with cytomegalovirus. A later analysis associated 17,000 or so TCR beta sequences with specific HLA alleles at a false discovery rate of 0.05. In a later analysis, several top co-occurrence clusters were reported to appear linked to parvovirus B19, influenza, CMV and Epstein-Barr virus. The 87-base-pair reads could not distinguish some IMGT-functional V segments, including TRBV6-2 and TRBV6-3, so those segments were excluded. A further reported finding was that TCR beta sequences accurately predicted the HLA-A and HLA-B alleles for most subjects in the first cohort. The classifier was reported to diagnose cytomegalovirus status with high specificity and sensitivity in both the original and validation cohorts. The authors suggested that the approach could potentially be generalized to other disease states and immunological phenotypes. HLA typing was unavailable for some donors at each locus, so association tests used only the typed subset. Linkage disequilibrium might explain the correlated functional status among segregating V segments, but an unknown experimental factor could not be ruled out. An earlier analysis of approximately 540 of the donors showed that most TCR beta V segments appeared in productive rearrangements either about 87% or about 30% of the time, which broadly matched IMGT annotations. Because counts were too low, roughly 18 rarely observed V segments, including chromosome 9 orphons, were left out of the earlier analysis of 587 of the donors. A later genetic analysis associated a missense DCLRE1C variant with V-gene and J-gene trimming of TCR beta chains, and an independent cohort replicated the association.

Libraries were prepared through the immunoSEQ multiplex PCR assay. For the multiplex PCR, a mixture combining 60 forward primers for TCR Vbeta segments and 13 reverse primers for TCR Jbeta segments was used. The CDR3 region of rearranged TCR beta genes was amplified from genomic DNA with a multiplex PCR assay. The amplified TCR beta libraries were sequenced on the Illumina HiSeq System as 87-base-pair reads. Per the source publication's procedure: A later analysis tallied about 77 million unique TCR beta chains across the 600 to 700 repertoires, and some 10 million of those chains were shared by two or more donors. Raw reads were error-corrected and collapsed into unique sequences with a nearest-neighbor algorithm that merged closely related sequences to remove PCR and sequencing errors. V, D and J gene segments were assigned by aligning CDR3 sequences to IMGT reference sequences. Each retained sequence needed at least a six-nucleotide match to both a V gene segment and a J gene segment. Rearrangements were classified as productive when the CDR3 lacked stop codons and remained in frame with V and J, and all other rearrangements were classified as non-productive. Following IMGT convention, CDR3 was defined as the stretch from the second conserved V-encoded cysteine to the conserved J-encoded phenylalanine. In an earlier analysis of approximately 500 of the donors, sequences lacking an unambiguous match to a single V gene segment were excluded. In an earlier analysis of about 590 of the donors, a V segment was called functional when productive rearrangements were above 56.7%, and segregating when the standard deviation between donors exceeded 5%. A statistical classification framework was built for diagnosing cytomegalovirus status from the catalog of TCR beta chain sequences. In a later analysis, TCR nucleotide sequences were compared against IMGT/GENE-DB human TR gene sequences so that V and J genes could be assigned. Using the TCRdist pipeline, a later analysis assigned CDR3 sequences along with most-parsimonious VDJ recombination scenarios. In a later analysis, each TCR beta chain was defined by its CDR3 amino acid sequence together with its V-gene family, and reads without a unique V-gene family were excluded. To address suspected cross-contamination and a sequencing artifact, a later analysis removed 592 highly shared, low-generation-probability nucleotide sequences. For each public chain, a later analysis derived a clonal expansion index from normalized ranks of inferred template counts within each repertoire. In a later analysis, generation probabilities were computed using a VDJ recombination model fitted to out-of-frame rearrangements, and the results were checked against IGoR. Hypergeometric tests were used in a later analysis to score TCR-TCR, TCR-HLA and TCR-CMV co-occurrence, with a repertoire-size bias correction applied to the TCR pairs. False discovery rates were estimated in a later analysis by permuting HLA or CMV assignments 20 times. In a later analysis, co-occurring TCRs were grouped with DBSCAN, and TCRdist sequence similarity was added when clustering was performed within HLA-allele-positive subsets. Co-occurrence clustering excluded repertoires with fewer than 30,000 or more than 120,000 public chains, plus five with anomalous nucleotide sharing. In TCRdb, the immuneACCESS table is reduced to in-frame sequences with V and J assigned. These tables do not hold every clone; where another copy was compared, an unresolved V gene accounts for under half, and the others remain unexplained. V and J calls and clone size are those listed in that table; D and trimming were worked out from the DNA. The table for this sample lists more than 95,000 clones; 60% to 85% of them were counted only once. Together, the top ten hold roughly 5.4% of the sample.

This TCR was recovered from a woman between 18 and 29 years old in good health and CMV-seropositive. The chain is made from TRBV19 and TRBJ2-7; the junction holds 8 bases that match TRBD1. Specimen: PBMCs. The nucleotide sequence is given as TGTGCCAGTAGTATCGGACAGGGCATGGGGGAGCAGTACTTC. Translated, it gives CASSIGQGMGEQYF.